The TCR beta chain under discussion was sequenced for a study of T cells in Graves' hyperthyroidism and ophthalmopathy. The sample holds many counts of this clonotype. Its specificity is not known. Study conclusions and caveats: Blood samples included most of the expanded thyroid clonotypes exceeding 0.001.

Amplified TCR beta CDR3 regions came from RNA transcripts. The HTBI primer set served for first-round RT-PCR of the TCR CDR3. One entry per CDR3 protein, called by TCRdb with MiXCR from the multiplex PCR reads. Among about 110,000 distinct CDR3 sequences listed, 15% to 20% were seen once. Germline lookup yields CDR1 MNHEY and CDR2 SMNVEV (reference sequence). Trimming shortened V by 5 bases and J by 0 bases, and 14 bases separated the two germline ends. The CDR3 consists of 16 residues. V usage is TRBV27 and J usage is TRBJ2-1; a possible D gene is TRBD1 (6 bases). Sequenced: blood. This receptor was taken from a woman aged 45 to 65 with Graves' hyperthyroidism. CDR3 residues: CASSPLGRGSYNEQFF. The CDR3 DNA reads TGTGCCAGCAGTCCCCTCGGCAGGGGCTCCTACAATGAGCAGTTCTTC.